The clone carrying this T cell receptor beta chain was found many times. What it binds is not known. The CDR3 has 14 residues. Germline CDR1 SQVTM, CDR2 ANQGSEA. The germline V and J ends were trimmed by 4 bases and 1 base, with 10 bases remaining between them. This sample is drawn from a study of T-cell memory formation after mild COVID-19. Notes on the study in general: There were some responding clones in pre-infection memory, which suggested that cross-reactive memory had joined. Later expanders leaned CD4+, whereas clones that contracted between day 15 and 85 were balanced CD4/CD8.

TCRdb used MiXCR to reprocess the 5' RACE reads, holding one entry per CDR3 protein. Of a few hundred thousand distinct CDR3 sequences listed, around a fifth are singletons. Sequencing used PBMCs or a T cell subset sorted from them (not recorded which). The clonotype was recovered from a man aged 18-30 years who had mild COVID-19 (a few samples of this study predate the infection). Cell type and time point are not known. The chain combines TRBV29-1 with TRBJ2-2; D is unresolved. The CDR3 sequence is CSVVRSENTGELFF. The CDR3 DNA follows: TGCAGCGTTGTACGGTCTGAGAACACCGGGGAGCTGTTTTTT.